These 28 T cell receptor beta chains originate from one sample sequenced in a study of tumor-infiltrating lymphocytes in primary liver carcinoma. The investigators made TCR beta cDNA from approximately 500 ng total RNA, using a constant-region primer. Employing slightly modified ARM-PCR, three nested multiplex PCR rounds were run, and these gave rise to the TCR beta libraries. A C-beta reverse primer and TRBV1-TRBV30 forward primers served in each of the first two PCR rounds, at 10 cycles apiece. TCRdb processed the multiplex PCR reads anew with MiXCR; each CDR3 protein has one entry. In the table there are about 320,000 distinct CDR3 sequences, 65% of which are singletons. Unsorted whole blood yielded blood RNA, and germline DNA was extracted as well. The material sequenced was peripheral blood. These receptors were collected from a man in his forties or fifties with primary liver carcinoma and hepatitis B virus infection.

A single count supports this clonotype. CDR3 DNA: TGTGCCAGCAACCCCCAACTAGCGGCTAATAAGCAGTTCTTC. This sequence encodes CASNPQLAANKQFF. V is TRBV14 and J is TRBJ2-1, with 8 bases fitting TRBD2. The germline CDR1 and CDR2 sequences are SGHDN and FVKESK. Unmatched junction bases numbered 13, after V lost 7 bases and J lost 11 bases. The length of the CDR3 is 14 residues.

This clonotype was detected only a few times. V gene TRBV30 combines with J gene TRBJ1-2; 10 positions match TRBD1. The junction had 3 bases not matched to a gene; V was cut back by 1 base and J by 4 bases. The CDR3 consists of 14 residues. CDR1 is GTSNPN, CDR2 SVGIG, per germline (reference sequence). CDR3 in amino acids: CAWSGDRGGYGYTF. The CDR3 DNA reads TGTGCCTGGAGTGGGGACAGGGGTGGCTATGGCTACACCTTC. Variable domain in full (rest from reference TRBV30 and TRBJ1-2): SQTIHQWPATLVQPVGSPLSLECTVEGTSNPNLYWYRQAAGRGLQLLFYSVGIGQISSEVPQNLSASRPQDRQFILSSKKLLLSDSGFYLCAWSGDRGGYGYTFGSGTRLTVV.

With regard to this clonotype: A much larger clone sits a single nucleotide away, making a read error possible. The V call is TRBV12-3 or TRBV12-4, the J call TRBJ1-1; the D gene is possibly TRBD1 (6 bases). The CDR3 runs to 16 residues. The V gene lost 1 base and the J gene lost 5 bases, with 17 bases spanning the gap. The CDR3 DNA reads as TGTGCCAGCAGTTTAGTATCCATGGGGGGGCGGACTGAAGCTTTCTTT. It codes for CASSLVSMGGRTEAFF.

This clonotype was counted only a few times. V and J are TRBV4-3 and TRBJ1-2; D call uncertain. V was trimmed by 0 bases and J by 1 base, leaving 12 bases between them. The CDR3 runs 16 residues. Germline V CDR1 and CDR2: LGHNA, YSLEER. In nucleotides, the CDR3 is TGCGCCAGCAGCCAAGACGACCTGGTAAATAACTATGGCTACACCTTC. Amino acid sequence: CASSQDDLVNNYGYTF.

To note about this clonotype: Compared with germline, one end of the junction differs, possibly owing to a read error. The genes are TRBV11-2 and TRBJ2-3, with TRBD1 matching 8 bases. CDR3 length: 16 amino acids. The germline gives CDR1 SGHAT, CDR2 FQNNGV. Written as DNA, the CDR3 is TGTGCCAGCAGCTCATCACGACAGGGGACATCGGATACCCAGTTTTTT. Translated, it gives CASSSSRQGTSDTQFF.

This sequence joins TRBV29-1 and TRBJ1-4; no reliable D call. Trimming removed 7 bases from V and 5 bases from J, with 14 bases in between. Germline CDR1 SQVTM, CDR2 ANQGSEA. The CDR3 runs to 13 residues. The CDR3 region is CSATGRSNEKLFF. For the CDR3, the DNA is TGCAGCGCGACCGGGCGTTCAAATGAAAAACTGTTTTTT. Drawing the rest from reference TRBV29-1 and TRBJ1-4, the complete variable domain is SAVISQKPSRDICQRGTSLTIQCQVDSQVTMMFWYRQQPGQSLTLIATANQGSEATYESGFVIDKFPISRPNLTFSTLTVSNMSPEDSSIYLCSATGRSNEKLFFGSGTQLSVL.

This rearrangement joins TRBV5-1 to TRBJ2-2; 7 bases fit TRBD2. The CDR3 is 16 residues long. V dropped 2 bases and J dropped 5; count of bases not matched to a gene: 9. Looked up from germline, CDR1 is SGHRS and CDR2 is YFSETQ. The CDR3, as DNA: TGCGCCAGCAGCTTTTTTTCGCGGGAGTTGACCGGGGAGCTGTTTTTT. Translated: CASSFFSRELTGELFF.

Regarding this clonotype: This may arise from a read error, as a much more abundant clone is one base away. The chain is built from TRBV12-3 or TRBV12-4 and TRBJ2-7; D might be TRBD2 (7 bases). V was trimmed by 7 bases and J by 6 bases, leaving 28 bases between them. CDR3 length: 17 amino acids. The CDR3 coding sequence is TGTGCCAGCAATACATTTGTGGGGGGGCGAGATGTCAGCGAGCAGTACTTC. Translating gives CASNTFVGGRDVSEQYF.

With regard to this clonotype: Relative to the germline gene, one junction end is altered; a read error may explain this. The V call is TRBV11-2, the J call TRBJ2-2; D not resolved. This CDR3 comprises 13 residues. CDR1 and CDR2 from the germline V gene are SGHAT and FQNNGV. CDR3 nucleotides: TGTGTCAGCAGCTCCGTTAACACCGTGGTGCTGTTTTTT. Protein product: CVSSSVNTVVLFF. Using reference TRBV11-2 and TRBJ2-2 for the parts outside the CDR3, the full variable domain is EAGVAQSPRYKIIEKRQSVAFWCNPISGHATLYWYQQILGQGPKLLIQFQNNGVVDDSQLPKDRFSAERLKGVDSTLKIQPAKLEDSAVYLCVSSSVNTVVLFFGEGSRLTVL.

The gene calls are TRBV5-1 and TRBJ2-1, with TRBD2 matching over 11 bases. The CDR3 length is 16 residues. The germline CDR1 and CDR2 sequences are SGHRS and YFSETQ. Losses at the gene ends were 0 bases for V and 8 bases for J; bases not matched to a gene: 7. The CDR3 spells CASSLVSGRGVDEQFF. The CDR3 region has the DNA TGCGCCAGCAGCTTGGTTAGCGGGAGGGGAGTGGATGAGCAGTTCTTC.

To note about this clonotype: It is likely a read error, because the conserved phenylalanine at the end of the CDR3 is missing. The rearrangement links TRBV11-1 to TRBJ1-1, with D possibly matching TRBD1 (6 bases). CDR1 SGHAT and CDR2 FQDESV come from the germline V gene (reference sequence). CDR3 size: 14 residues. The ends were cut back, 1 base at V and 4 bases at J, with 10 bases in the middle. CDR3 sequence: CASSLVGAGTEAFS. CDR3 in DNA: TGTGCCAGCAGCTTAGTGGGGGCAGGCACTGAAGCTTTCTCT.

Note on this clonotype: At one of its ends the junction is not consistent with the germline gene, which may arise from a read error. This rearrangement joins TRBV11-3 to TRBJ2-7; tentative D call: TRBD1 (6 bases). The CDR3 spans 14 residues. Germline assignment: CDR1 SGHNT and CDR2 YENEEA. This chain's CDR3 is CAGSPGTNGTEQYF. As DNA, the CDR3 is TGTGCCGGCAGCCCAGGGACAAATGGGACGGAGCAGTACTTC.

Notes on this clonotype: One end of the junction is discordant with germline, which a read error may explain. J is TRBJ2-3 and V is TRBV7-8, with D perhaps matching TRBD1 (6 bases). This CDR3 is 16 amino acids long. CDR1 SGHVS and CDR2 FQNEAQ come from the germline V gene. Here the CDR3 reads CASSLVRTKPGDTRYF. CDR3 DNA: TGTGCCAGCAGCTTAGTTAGGACAAAACCAGGGGATACGCGGTATTTT.

There are many counts of this clonotype. This sequence joins TRBV5-5 and TRBJ1-2; D remains ambiguous. V gave up 4 bases and J gave up 8 bases, with 12 bases separating them. Germline CDR1 SGHKS, CDR2 YYEKEE (reference sequence). The CDR3 is 12 residues long. The CDR3 reads CASSGHTWGYTF. CDR3 bases: TGTGCCAGCAGCGGTCACACCTGGGGCTACACCTTC.

Of note for this clonotype: A single base separates this from a much larger clone, so it may be a read error. This sequence joins TRBV5-6 and TRBJ1-6, with D perhaps matching TRBD1 (6 bases). The germline gives CDR1 SGHDT, CDR2 YYEEEE. CDR3 length: 14 residues. CDR3 loop: CASSLTGRNSPLYF. CDR3 nucleotides: TGTGCCAGCAGCTTAACAGGGCGTAATTCACCCCTCTACTTT.

The gene calls are TRBV30 and TRBJ1-2; D not certain. V dropped 4 bases and J dropped 7 bases, with 16 bases sitting between them. The CDR3 extends over 13 amino acids. Germline CDR1 and CDR2: GTSNPN and SVGIG (reference sequence). CDR3 DNA: TGTGCCTGGATGGATCCTCCTGGCTTTGGCTACACCTTC. Amino acid sequence: CAWMDPPGFGYTF.

For this clonotype: This could be a read error, since a much larger clone is one nucleotide away. V is TRBV4-2 and J is TRBJ1-5; D is undetermined. Germline CDR1 reads LGHNA; CDR2 reads YNFKEQ. This CDR3 has 13 amino acids. In DNA, the CDR3 is TGTGCCAGCAGCCAGGATAGCAATCAGTCCCAGCATTTT. Protein sequence: CASSQDSNQSQHF.

J is TRBJ2-2 and V is TRBV6-1; the D gene is possibly TRBD1 (5 bases). Germline assignment: CDR1 MNHNS and CDR2 SASEGT. The V end lost 3 bases, the J end lost 7 bases, and 21 bases lay between the germline ends. The CDR3 runs to 17 residues. This chain's CDR3 is CASSDGPWGLRGGELFF. The CDR3 DNA reads TGTGCCAGCAGTGATGGGCCCTGGGGCCTCCGTGGCGGGGAGCTGTTTTTT.

The chain employs TRBV10-3 and TRBJ1-2; maybe TRBD1 (6 bases). Germline lookup yields CDR1 ENHRY and CDR2 SYGVKD. This CDR3 has 15 residues. Trimming took off 11 bases at V and 8 bases at J, with 27 bases between the two ends. CDR3 coding DNA: TGTGCCTGGCAGGCCCTTGCTAACAGGGACGGAGGCTACACCTTC. Protein sequence: CAWQALANRDGGYTF.

V gene TRBV28 combines with J gene TRBJ2-1; maybe TRBD1 (6 bases). The V and J ends lost 7 bases and 6 bases respectively, with 19 bases between them. Germline CDR1 is MDHEN and CDR2 is SYDVKM. The CDR3 runs to 15 residues. The CDR3 nucleotides read TGTGCCAGCACCGTTATCTCGGGACACATCAATGAGCAGTTCTTC. This codes for CASTVISGHINEQFF.

This clonotype was observed at least ten times. V is TRBV11-2 and J is TRBJ2-7, with D possibly being TRBD1 (6 bases). This CDR3 is built from 16 residues. The V end lost 3 bases, the J end lost 5 bases, and 20 bases lay between the germline ends. Germline V gene data show CDR1 as SGHAT and CDR2 as FQNNGV. The CDR3 sequence: CASSFITQGRKDEQYF. CDR3 DNA: TGTGCCAGCAGCTTCATAACACAGGGAAGGAAGGACGAGCAGTACTTC. The full variable domain, completed using reference TRBV11-2 and TRBJ2-7, is EAGVAQSPRYKIIEKRQSVAFWCNPISGHATLYWYQQILGQGPKLLIQFQNNGVVDDSQLPKDRFSAERLKGVDSTLKIQPAKLEDSAVYLCASSFITQGRKDEQYFGPGTRLTVT.

Regarding this clonotype: Likely a read error: the CDR3 ends without its conserved phenylalanine or tryptophan. The V gene is TRBV29-1, the J gene TRBJ1-2; tentative D call: TRBD1 (5 bases). The length of the CDR3 is 9 residues. Germline CDR1 is SQVTM and CDR2 is ANQGSEA. V lost 7 bases and J 7 bases, leaving 7 bases between the germline ends. The CDR3 DNA reads TGCAGCGGGGACGGTGGCTACACCCTC. Translated, it gives CSGDGGYTL.

The J gene is TRBJ1-3, the V gene TRBV5-1; D is uncertain. The CDR3 contains 14 residues. Trimming took 5 bases from V and 0 from J, leaving 9 bases between them. Germline CDR1 SGHRS, CDR2 YFSETQ. CDR3 amino acids: CASRKAHSGNTIYF. The CDR3, as DNA: TGCGCCAGCAGGAAGGCTCACTCTGGAAACACCATATATTTT. Using reference TRBV5-1 and TRBJ1-3 for the parts outside the CDR3, the full variable domain is KAGVTQTPRYLIKTRGQQVTLSCSPISGHRSVSWYQQTPGQGLQFLFEYFSETQRNKGNFPGRFSGRQFSNSRSEMNVSTLELGDSALYLCASRKAHSGNTIYFGEGSWLTVV.

This clonotype was detected many times. The V and J genes are TRBV6-1 and TRBJ2-1; 10 positions agree with TRBD1. CDR1 MNHNS and CDR2 SASEGT come from the germline V gene. CDR3 length equals 17 residues. V was clipped by 6 bases and J by 10 bases; unmatched bases: 18. CDR3 amino acids: CASSSREGTGAHREQFF. CDR3 nucleotide sequence: TGTGCCAGCAGCTCAAGGGAGGGGACAGGGGCTCATCGGGAGCAGTTCTTC.

CDR3 nucleotide sequence: TGTGCCAACAATTGGGACAGATCCTACAATGAGCAGTTCTTC. Translated: CANNWDRSYNEQFF. The chain recombines TRBV28 with TRBJ2-1, with 7 bases identical to TRBD1. With V trimmed by 10 bases and J by 1 base, 7 bases remained unmatched. Germline V gene sequence: CDR1 MDHEN, CDR2 SYDVKM. CDR3 length: 14 amino acids.

This clonotype was picked up many times. The V gene is TRBV10-3, the J gene TRBJ1-2; D may be TRBD1 (6 bases). Germline V gene data show CDR1 as ENHRY and CDR2 as SYGVKD. The length of the CDR3 is 14 residues. V lost 2 bases, J lost 11 bases, and 18 bases lay in between. The CDR3, as DNA: TGTGCCATCAGTGAGACATTGGCAGGGGCGCAATACACCTTC. This sequence encodes CAISETLAGAQYTF.

The table lists this clonotype with many counts. The chain recombines TRBV6-5 with TRBJ1-1; D gene unclear. Germline-derived CDR1 and CDR2 are MNHEY and SVGAGI. The CDR3 is 14 amino acids. The V gene lost 2 bases and the J gene lost 4 bases, with 11 bases spanning the gap. The CDR3 nucleotides read TGTGCCAGCAGTTACAGACTCTCGGGCACTGAAGCTTTCTTT. Protein product: CASSYRLSGTEAFF.

The genes are TRBV11-1 and TRBJ2-1, with 10 nucleotides matching TRBD2. The length of the CDR3 is 17 residues. The junction had 18 bases not matched to a gene; V was cut back by 10 bases and J by 6 bases. Germline values: CDR1 SGHAT, CDR2 FQDESV (reference sequence). Written as DNA, the CDR3 is TGTGCCAACAGTACCCTGGCCTGGGCTAGCGGGGGCAATGAGCAGTTCTTC. The encoded protein is CANSTLAWASGGNEQFF.